The rows below give T cell receptor beta chains drawn from one sample of a study of T cells in Graves' hyperthyroidism and ophthalmopathy. TCRdb ran MiXCR on the multiplex PCR reads and lists one entry per CDR3 protein. The table has about 380,000 distinct CDR3 sequences, under 20% seen once. Sequenced: blood. Source of these receptors: a man between 18 and 35 years old with Graves' ophthalmopathy. The CDR3 runs from the conserved cysteine through the conserved F or W. D genes are given only for firm matches. Size is stated for part of the rows, as once, few or many counts, or as a class when the clone is expanded.

.	TRBV19	TRBJ2-7	TRBD1	CASSIRGQGVDEQYF	TGTGCCAGTAGTATTAGGGGACAGGGAGTCGACGAGCAGTACTTC
many	TRBV11-1	TRBJ2-1	TRBD1	CASSSSRQGAGEQFF	TGTGCCAGCAGCTCAAGCCGGCAGGGGGCTGGTGAGCAGTTCTTC
many	TRBV27	TRBJ2-1	.	CASSPGLSPYNEQFF	TGTGCCAGCAGTCCAGGGCTTTCCCCCTACAATGAGCAGTTCTTC
few	TRBV7-9	TRBJ2-7	.	CASSLGGRGYEQYF	TGTGCCAGCAGCTTAGGTGGCAGGGGCTACGAGCAGTACTTC
many	TRBV2	TRBJ1-1	.	CATLQGSGTEAFF	TGTGCCACCTTACAGGGTTCGGGCACTGAAGCTTTCTTT
.	TRBV10-3	TRBJ2-2	.	CAISEVGDRTGELFF	TGTGCCATCAGTGAGGTCGGGGACCGCACCGGGGAGCTGTTTTTT
once	TRBV12-3/TRBV12-4	TRBJ1-1	.	CASSLPGFMNTEAFF	TGTGCCAGCAGTTTACCGGGATTCATGAACACTGAAGCTTTCTTT
many	TRBV2	TRBJ2-5	TRBD2	CASSEAGAGQETQYF	TGTGCCAGCAGTGAAGCAGGAGCGGGGCAAGAGACCCAGTACTTC
few	TRBV5-1	TRBJ1-4	.	CASSQLTGTTNEKLFF	TGCGCCAGCAGCCAACTAACAGGGACAACTAATGAAAAACTGTTTTTT
many	TRBV20-1	TRBJ2-7	.	CSARIEQGPTYEQYF	TGCAGTGCTAGGATAGAACAGGGACCAACCTACGAGCAGTACTTC
many	TRBV20-1	TRBJ1-1	.	CSASTDDTEAFF	TGCAGTGCTAGCACGGATGACACTGAAGCTTTCTTT
few	TRBV25-1	TRBJ1-2	.	CASMGGGAYGYTF	TGTGCCAGCATGGGGGGTGGGGCCTATGGCTACACCTTC